This T cell receptor (beta chain) was obtained from a study of human T cells and chemical hapten exposure. Whole-study context: Patch tests applied 0.01% DPC to the upper back, read at 6 days.

CDR3 size: 14 residues. In germline, CDR1 is SGHRS, CDR2 YFSETQ. V trimming: 8 bases; J trimming: 4 bases; junction bases outside the gene matches: 4. This sample's time point: patch test 2, 6 weeks after DPC sensitization. Treatment: therapeutic diphenylcyclopropenone sensitization with weekly scalp DPC. TCRdb itself ran the RACE reads through MiXCR, one entry per CDR3 protein. The table lists 100,000 or so distinct CDR3 sequences, more than 9.5% of them singletons. The chain combines TRBV5-1 with TRBJ2-3; 13 bases are a match to TRBD2. The specimen was whole blood, collected in connection with sensitization to the hapten diphenylcyclopropenone (DPC). This TCR came from a man in his forties with alopecia areata. Some clones in this sample may be carry-over from other donors' samples. The CDR3 DNA follows: TGCGCCAGTAGACTAGCGGGAGGCGCAGATACGCAGTATTTT. This gives the protein CASRLAGGADTQYF.